A selection of T cell receptor beta chains follows, all from one sample in a study of blood T cell repertoires in COVID-19. Clones were sequenced by immunoSEQ multiplex PCR, and TCRdb holds only the in-frame ones, with some missing. This sample carries about 280,000 clones, roughly 80% of them seen once, and the ten largest clones take about 5%. Material for sequencing was PBMCs or T cells enriched from blood (not recorded which). These receptors were obtained from a man in his forties who had been exposed to COVID-19. The CDR3 runs from the conserved cysteine through the conserved F or W. D genes are given only for firm matches. The size of a clone is reported for some rows only, either as once, few or many, or as a class for expanded clones.

D	size	V	J	DNA	CDR3
-	-	TRBV27	TRBJ2-1	TGTGCCAGCAGTCGACAGGAAACCTACAATGAGCAGTTCTTC	CASSRQETYNEQFF
TRBD2	-	TRBV7-2	TRBJ2-3	TGTGCCAGCAGCTTTTGGTTAGTAGCGGGAGCGGATACGCAGTATTTT	CASSFWLVAGADTQYF
-	-	TRBV24-1	TRBJ2-2	TGTGCCACCAGTGAAAGCTCCGGGGAGCTGTTTTTT	CATSESSGELFF
-	few	TRBV6-5	TRBJ1-2	TGTGCCAGCAGCCCGGGGGGAACCAATGGCTACACCTTC	CASSPGGTNGYTF
-	-	TRBV5-1	TRBJ1-1	TGCGCCAGCAGCTTGTCGGGGGTCGACTTGCACACTGAAGCTTTCTTT	CASSLSGVDLHTEAFF
-	few	TRBV15	TRBJ1-6	TGTGCCACCAGCACCGGGGGGCCCCTCCACTTT	CATSTGGPLHF
TRBD1	-	TRBV29-1	TRBJ1-2	TGCAGCGCGAAAGGGGGCTCTGGCTACACCTTC	CSAKGGSGYTF
-	-	TRBV5-8	TRBJ1-2	TGTGCCAGCAGCTTGCTTTGGCGGGACTCTAACTATGGCTACACCTTC	CASSLLWRDSNYGYTF
-	few	TRBV5-6	TRBJ2-7	TGTGCCAGCAGCTCTCTCAGGTCCGCGACAAACTACGAGCAGTACTTC	CASSSLRSATNYEQYF
TRBD1	-	TRBV10-2	TRBJ1-2	TGCGCCAGCAGTGGTTGGCAGGGGGAGTACACCTTC	CASSGWQGEYTF
-	-	TRBV19	TRBJ2-7	TGTGCCAGTAGTATGGGACGGACGGGGGTGCAGTACTTC	CASSMGRTGVQYF
TRBD1	-	TRBV27	TRBJ1-6	TGTGCCAGCAGTTCCGGGACAGCTGATTCACCCCTCCACTTT	CASSSGTADSPLHF
TRBD1	-	TRBV7-6	TRBJ2-5	TGTGCCAGCAGCTTGGGACAGGTGGAGACCCAGTACTTC	CASSLGQVETQYF
TRBD2	-	TRBV5-1	TRBJ2-1	TGCGCCAGCAGCCCAGCGGGACTAGCTTTGAATGAGCAGTTCTTC	CASSPAGLALNEQFF
TRBD2	-	TRBV5-4	TRBJ2-3	TGTGCCAGCAGCACAGGACTAGCGGGACCTACAGATACGCAGTATTTT	CASSTGLAGPTDTQYF
TRBD2	-	TRBV10-3	TRBJ2-7	TGTGCCATCACCGGGCAGATGCTAGCGGGAGGGCCGAACGAGCAGTACTTC	CAITGQMLAGGPNEQYF
TRBD1	-	TRBV29-1	TRBJ1-1	TGCAGCGTTGAGGGTCCAGGGGGTAACACTGAAGCTTTCTTT	CSVEGPGGNTEAFF
TRBD2	-	TRBV18	TRBJ2-5	TGTGCCAGCTCCCGCTCGGCTAGCGGGAGAGGGGGCCAAGAGACCCAGTACTTC	CASSRSASGRGGQETQYF
-	-	TRBV7-9	TRBJ2-5	TGTGCCAGCAGTTACGAATTCTCTTCCCGGGGAGAGACCCAGTACTTC	CASSYEFSSRGETQYF
TRBD1	-	TRBV19	TRBJ1-5	TGTGCCAGTAGCGGACAGGGAGGGAATCAGCCCCAGCATTTT	CASSGQGGNQPQHF
TRBD1	-	TRBV18	TRBJ2-5	TGTGCCAGCTCACCAAGGGGGCAAACTACTTTGCTGAGGTACCAAGAGACCCAGTACTTC	CASSPRGQTTLLRYQETQYF
-	-	TRBV6-5	TRBJ1-5	TGTGCCAGCAGTCTAAGACTGAATCAGCCCCAGCATTTT	CASSLRLNQPQHF
-	-	TRBV18	TRBJ2-7	TGTGCCAGCTCAGTCATCGGAACTAACGAGCAGTACTTC	CASSVIGTNEQYF
-	-	TRBV20-1	TRBJ2-5	TGCAGTGCTAGAGAAGTTGCAACAGAGTACTTC	CSAREVATEYF
TRBD1	-	TRBV7-9	TRBJ1-5	TGTGCCAGCAGCTCGGGACAGACAAATCAGCCCCAGCATTTT	CASSSGQTNQPQHF
-	-	TRBV3-1/TRBV3-2	TRBJ1-5	TGTGCCAGCAGCCAGGGAGGTGGCGAGCCCCAGCATTTT	CASSQGGGEPQHF
-	-	TRBV7-9	TRBJ2-7	TGTGCCAGCAGCCTCCCCGTCGGACTCTCCGAGCAGTACTTC	CASSLPVGLSEQYF
-	-	TRBV19	TRBJ1-2	TGTGCCAGTAGTCCCCTCGAGGGCACGGCTGGCTACACCTTC	CASSPLEGTAGYTF
TRBD1	-	TRBV30	TRBJ2-7	TGTGCCTGGAGAAGTACCAAATGGACAGGGAGACCCTACTCCTACGAGCAGTACTTC	CAWRSTKWTGRPYSYEQYF
TRBD1	-	TRBV6-5	TRBJ1-5	TGTGCCATCAAGACAGGGACAGGGGGCAGTAGGCCCCAGCATTTT	CAIKTGTGGSRPQHF
TRBD2	-	TRBV5-1	TRBJ2-1	TGCGCCAGCAGCACCGGATACAGCGGGAGGGATCATACGGGTGAGCAGTTCTTC	CASSTGYSGRDHTGEQFF
-	-	TRBV6-2/TRBV6-3	TRBJ2-1	TGTGCCAGCAGTTATGGGGGGGGCGGTTGGTATGAGCAGTTCTTC	CASSYGGGGWYEQFF
TRBD2	-	TRBV24-1	TRBJ2-1	TGTGCCACCGAGGGCGGGGGCAATGAGCAGTTCTTC	CATEGGGNEQFF
TRBD1	few	TRBV12-5	TRBJ1-4	TGTGCTAGTGGCGCGACAGGGGGTGGTGAAAAACTGTTTTTT	CASGATGGGEKLFF
-	-	TRBV7-2	TRBJ2-2	TGTGCCAGCAGCTCGGGAGCACCCGGGGAGCTGTTTTTT	CASSSGAPGELFF
TRBD1	few	TRBV7-9	TRBJ2-2	TGTGCCGCGGAAATGGACAGGGGGCTCGTGGGGGAGCTGTTTTTT	CAAEMDRGLVGELFF
-	-	TRBV7-8	TRBJ2-3	TGTGCCAGCAGCTTACCAGGAGGGCGGGGAGATACGCAGTATTTT	CASSLPGGRGDTQYF